The 10 T cell receptor beta chains presented below share a single source sample, sequenced in a study of CD8 T cells in ankylosing spondylitis. TCRdb itself ran the 5' RACE reads through MiXCR, one entry per CDR3 protein. Here the sample spans a few hundred thousand distinct CDR3 sequences, 15% to 20% being singletons. The sample taken for sequencing was blood, either unsorted or a sorted T cell fraction (not recorded which). The receptor set was obtained from a male donor with ankylosing spondylitis or in good health (not recorded which).

The rearrangement links TRBV6-5 to TRBJ2-2; TRBD1 aligns across 8 bases. The CDR3 is made up of 15 amino acids. Germline CDR1 and CDR2: MNHEY and SVGAGI. V trimming: 3 bases; J trimming: 3 bases; junction bases outside the gene matches: 3. In nucleotides, the CDR3 is TGTGCCAGCAGTTATGACAGGGGCTACACCGGGGAGCTGTTTTTT. Protein product: CASSYDRGYTGELFF.

The CDR3 protein is CSVEPWTGNEQFF. The CDR3 bases are TGCAGCGTTGAACCCTGGACTGGCAATGAGCAGTTCTTC. The gene calls are TRBV29-1 and TRBJ2-1; D is possibly TRBD2 (5 bases). Germline-derived CDR1 and CDR2 are SQVTM and ANQGSEA. There are 13 residues in the CDR3. V was pared by 2 bases and J by 6 bases, with 11 bases between.

This clonotype has only a few counts. The chain links TRBV4-1 to TRBJ2-7; D may be TRBD1 or TRBD2 (6 bases each). Germline V gene lookup returns CDR1 MGHRA and CDR2 YSYEKL. V lost 5 bases and J lost 2, with 22 bases in between. The CDR3 loop spans 17 amino acids. The CDR3 is CASSGGGGPAGPYEQYF. The CDR3 DNA follows: TGCGCCAGCAGCGGAGGTGGGGGGCCCGCTGGCCCCTACGAGCAGTACTTC.

This clonotype was counted between two and nine times. The gene calls are TRBV12-5 and TRBJ2-5; D uncertain. Trimming pared 3 bases from V and 1 base from J, leaving 9 bases between. The CDR3 spans 14 residues. Germline V gene sequence: CDR1 LGHNT, CDR2 FRNRAP. The CDR3 nucleotides are TGTGCTAGTGGTTTATGGACCAGCCAAGAGACCCAGTACTTC. It codes for CASGLWTSQETQYF.

This clonotype was picked up a small number of times. This chain joins TRBV5-1 and TRBJ2-7, with D possibly matching TRBD1 (5 bases). CDR1 and CDR2 (germline): SGHRS, YFSETQ. The CDR3 sequence is 16 residues long. Trimming cost V 4 bases and J 0 bases, with 17 bases left between them. CDR3 region: CASSQKYRSSSYEQYF. The CDR3 DNA sequence: TGCGCCAGCAGCCAAAAATACAGGTCCAGCTCCTACGAGCAGTACTTC.

In this sample, this clonotype turned up a few times. The chain combines TRBV7-9 with TRBJ2-7; D gene ambiguous. The germline CDR1 and CDR2 sequences are SEHNR and FQNEAQ (reference sequence). This CDR3 has 13 amino acids. Between the trimmed V and J ends, which lost 0 bases and 5 bases, there was a span of 8 bases. The CDR3 protein is CASSLAHGDEQYF. Written as DNA, the CDR3 is TGTGCCAGCAGCTTAGCGCATGGGGACGAGCAGTACTTC.

This clonotype was detected only a few times. The V gene is TRBV19, the J gene TRBJ2-1, with 9 nucleotides matching TRBD2. This CDR3 has 15 amino acids. The V segment lost 7 bases and the J segment 8 bases; nucleotides outside the gene matches: 12. Germline V gene lookup returns CDR1 LNHDA and CDR2 SQIVND (reference sequence). The CDR3 nucleotides read TGTGCCAGTACAGCCGTGGCTAGCGGGATTTATGAGCAGTTCTTC. It is translated as CASTAVASGIYEQFF.

The chain combines TRBV5-6 with TRBJ2-1; D is possibly TRBD2 (5 bases). The V end was cut by 1 base, the J end by 3 bases, with 17 bases between. CDR1 SGHDT and CDR2 YYEEEE come from the germline V gene. The CDR3 is made up of 17 amino acids. CDR3 in amino acids: CASSLLLSELGYNEQFF. CDR3 bases: TGTGCCAGCAGCTTGCTTCTCTCGGAACTAGGCTACAATGAGCAGTTCTTC.

This clonotype occurred a few times. The rearrangement joins TRBV7-9 to TRBJ2-4; 7 bases align to TRBD1. V lost 5 bases to trimming and J lost 8 bases; unmatched junction nucleotides: 12. The CDR3 is 15 amino acids. Germline values: CDR1 SEHNR, CDR2 FQNEAQ (reference sequence). The CDR3 DNA follows: TGTGCCAGCAGCCCCAGACAGGGAGAGTTGTACATTCAGTACTTC. Its translation: CASSPRQGELYIQYF.

The V gene is TRBV19, the J gene TRBJ2-1, with 7 positions matching TRBD2. J gave up 4 bases and V 8 bases, and 8 bases lay outside the gene matches. This CDR3 region has 14 residues. The V gene's germline CDR1 is LNHDA and CDR2 SQIVND (reference sequence). CDR3 DNA: TGTGCCAGTTCGATACTAGCGAGATACAATGAGCAGTTCTTC. Translation gives CASSILARYNEQFF.